This TCR beta chain appears in the sequencing data of a study of cytomegalovirus exposure and HLA in healthy donors. Study summary: Ancestry clustering placed around 81% of 300 to 400 genotyped donors in the Caucasian-associated cluster.

Healthy bone marrow donors formed the donor group. The PCR was carried out with 60 Vbeta primers and 13 Jbeta primers. The assay was immunoSEQ multiplex PCR, and TCRdb's table has in-frame clones only and misses some. The table shows nearly 95,000 clones, with about four fifths occurring only once. Study conclusions and caveats: One variant, a missense change in DCLRE1C, was linked in a later analysis to TCR beta V- and J-gene trimming.

Concerning this clone itself: Its target is not known.

The sequenced material came from PBMCs. This clonotype originated in a woman aged 40 to 50 in good health and CMV-seronegative.

CDR3: CASLVEGNEKLFF. The CDR3 nucleotides read TGCGCCAGCCTGGTAGAGGGTAATGAAAAACTGTTTTTT. V usage is TRBV23-1 and J usage is TRBJ1-4, with D unclear. Being an ORF, TRBV23-1 has a function that is uncertain. V shed 8 bases and J shed 4 bases, with 11 bases lying between them. The CDR3 length is 13 residues.